This T cell receptor (beta chain) comes out of a study of cytomegalovirus exposure and HLA in healthy donors (TCRdb year 2017). Study-level background: An earlier analysis of several hundred of the donors reported more than 250 Gb of sequence data and 117 million unique TCR beta sequences from some 180 million T cells. A later analysis re-examined previously published TCR beta repertoires from more than 550 donors and added high-resolution HLA genotyping to investigate patterns of TCR occurrence. Rather than drawing on any new phenotypic data, the later analysis identified candidate immune exposures from TCR beta sequences and the way those sequences occurred across donors. On average, roughly 250,000 unique TCR beta nucleotide sequences were sequenced per donor among a few hundred genotyped donors of the cohort, with roughly 18% of those sequences being non-productive. Alongside the repertoire data, information on donor age, sex, ethnicity and CMV serostatus was compiled. The number of typed donors differed by locus: 629-630 for A, B, C, DRB1 and DQB1; 522 for DQA1; 606 for DPA1; and some 470 for DPB1. Of the 300 to 450 genotyped donors, approximately 81% were placed in the genetic ancestry cluster associated with self-reported Caucasian donors. A few DR-DQ haplotypes were treated as single units for association and clustering because of strong linkage in the cohort. All discovery cohort repertoires had been generated on a single sequencing platform. In a later genetic analysis, genome-wide SNP genotypes for 398 of the 666 donors were used, and that subset was treated as a discovery cohort. Roughly 300 gigabases of sequencing data and around 80 million unique TCR sequences made up an early release that covered approximately 620 HLA-typed donors. Along with the approximately 700-subject first cohort, a separate validation cohort of over a hundred different subjects was used. An earlier analysis of nearly 600 of the donors applied high-throughput TCR beta sequencing to assess whether each TCR beta V gene segment acted as functional or pseudogenic. The study combined high-throughput TCR immunosequencing, statistical association of individual TCRs with disease status, and machine learning to predict cytomegalovirus infection status. Class I and class II HLA loci were covered by the typing at four-digit resolution. The T cell repertoires of 666 subjects were profiled by immunosequencing and related to cytomegalovirus serostatus. The aim of the study was to test whether cataloging public T cell receptors could identify signatures of past pathogen exposure. Results and caveats for the whole study, not just this receptor: A further reported finding was that TCR beta sequences accurately predicted the HLA-A and HLA-B alleles for most subjects in the first cohort. V-gene and J-gene trimming of TCR beta chains was associated with a missense DCLRE1C variant in a later genetic analysis, and the association was replicated in an independent cohort. When HLA alleles, especially DR and DQ, strongly co-occurred, TCR associations were difficult to assign to individual alleles. According to a later analysis, TCR association rates differed among HLA loci, with DRB1 alleles showing the most associated TCRs and HLA-C alleles showing the fewest. The 87-base-pair reads could not distinguish some IMGT-functional V segments, including TRBV6-2 and TRBV6-3, so those segments were excluded. It was suggested by the authors that the approach could potentially be generalized to other disease states and immunological phenotypes. An earlier analysis of approximately 500 of the donors showed that most TCR beta V segments appeared in productive rearrangements either about 87% or about 30% of the time, which broadly matched IMGT annotations. In both the original and validation cohorts, the classifier was reported to diagnose cytomegalovirus status with high specificity and sensitivity. Across donors, most TCR sequences were observed very rarely, whereas some public TCRs were present in many individuals. Linkage disequilibrium might explain the correlated functional status among segregating V segments, but an unknown experimental factor could not be excluded. In the study, 150 to 200 TCR beta chains were listed as associated with cytomegalovirus. Because some donors lacked HLA typing at each locus, the association tests relied only on the typed subset. A later analysis associated some 17,000 TCR beta sequences with specific HLA alleles at a false discovery rate of 0.05. Several of the top co-occurrence clusters appeared to be linked to parvovirus B19, influenza, CMV and Epstein-Barr virus, according to a later analysis. A few of the identified cytomegalovirus-associated TCR beta chains were confirmed in vitro to be specific for cytomegalovirus antigens. This cohort had only TCR beta chains sequenced, and the lack of alpha or paired-chain data limited which features could be detected. In a later genetic analysis, fewer N-insertions in productive TCRs were reported among donors in an Asian-associated ancestry cluster than the approximately 710-donor mean. A cluster of highly shared sequence variants was judged likely to be a technical artifact of the sequencing pipeline. Roughly uniform sequencing depth across donors was assumed in presence/absence analyses, although this assumption may not hold. Compared with equally common non-associated chains, HLA-associated TCR beta chains in a later analysis were more clonally expanded and had lower generation probabilities. Because counts were too low, approximately 18 rarely observed V segments, including chromosome 9 orphons, were excluded from the earlier analysis of around 640 of the donors. For the cohort, immune exposure information was limited to CMV serostatus. According to a later analysis, most CMV-associated TCR beta chains appeared to be HLA-restricted, and the HLA associations seemed to be driven largely by CMV exposure.

For this clone: It lacks a known antigen. Base-call qualities are not available, and no considerably larger clone is one nucleotide away.

From the cysteine through the phenylalanine, the CDR3 covers 17 amino acids. Of all the DNA, just the CDR3 is kept, 51 bases in frame from base 1. The library relied on the immunoSEQ multiplex PCR assay. The multiplex PCR relied on a mix of 60 forward primers for TCR Vbeta segments and 13 reverse primers for TCR Jbeta segments. The CDR3 region of rearranged TCR beta genes was amplified from genomic DNA with a multiplex PCR assay. The Illumina HiSeq System was used to sequence the amplified TCR beta libraries as 87-base-pair reads. Processing in the source paper ran as follows. Across the 500 to 700 repertoires, a later analysis counted tens of millions of unique TCR beta chains, roughly 11 million of which were shared by at least two donors. A nearest-neighbor algorithm error-corrected the raw reads and collapsed the reads into unique sequences, merging closely related sequences to remove PCR and sequencing errors. To assign V, D and J gene segments, CDR3 sequences were aligned to IMGT reference sequences. For a sequence to be retained, a match of at least six nucleotides was required to both a V gene segment and a J gene segment. A rearrangement was called productive if the CDR3 had no stop codons and remained in frame with V and J, and every other rearrangement was called non-productive. Following IMGT convention, CDR3 was defined as the stretch from the second conserved V-encoded cysteine to the conserved J-encoded phenylalanine. The earlier analysis of about 640 of the donors excluded any sequence lacking an unambiguous match to a single V gene segment. An earlier analysis of a few hundred of the donors called V segments functional above 56.7% productive rearrangements and segregating when the between-donor standard deviation exceeded 5%. A statistical classification framework was built for diagnosing cytomegalovirus status from the catalog of TCR beta chain sequences. In a later analysis, V and J genes were assigned by comparing TCR nucleotide sequences against IMGT/GENE-DB human TR gene sequences. Using the TCRdist pipeline, a later analysis assigned CDR3 sequences along with most-parsimonious VDJ recombination scenarios. In a later analysis, each TCR beta chain was defined by its CDR3 amino acid sequence together with its V-gene family, and reads without a unique V-gene family were excluded. To address suspected cross-contamination and a sequencing artifact, a later analysis removed 592 highly shared, low-generation-probability nucleotide sequences. A later analysis calculated a clonal expansion index for each public chain from normalized within-repertoire ranks of inferred template counts. A later analysis computed generation probabilities with a VDJ recombination model fitted to out-of-frame rearrangements, and checked the results against IGoR. In a later analysis, hypergeometric tests were used to score TCR-TCR, TCR-HLA and TCR-CMV co-occurrence, with a repertoire-size bias correction applied to TCR pairs. A later analysis estimated false discovery rates by permuting HLA or CMV assignments 20 times. In a later analysis, co-occurring TCRs were grouped with DBSCAN, and TCRdist sequence similarity was added when clustering was performed within HLA-allele-positive subsets. Repertoires with fewer than 30,000 or more than 120,000 public chains, plus five repertoires with anomalous nucleotide sharing, were excluded from co-occurrence clustering. In its TCRdb copy, this immuneACCESS table keeps in-frame sequences only and misses some clones. Where compared with another copy, unresolved V genes explain less than half of these, and the others have no known cause. That table is the source of V, J and clone size, and D and trimming were worked out from the DNA. In this sample the table shows approximately 140,000 clones, roughly 76% of which occur a single time. The ten largest account for 1.5% to 2% of the sample.

The cohort consisted of 600 to 700 healthy bone marrow donors. At the time of sampling, every cohort member was nominally healthy, though immune exposures that went unrecorded were likely present. The donor tested CMV seronegative, placing the donor among the approximately 400 seronegative members of the cohort. A peripheral blood sample was provided by each donor, and peripheral blood mononuclear cells were used for TCR beta sequencing. Genomic DNA was extracted from the blood cell samples with the Qiagen DNeasy Blood Extraction Kit. This TCR derives from a female donor in good health and CMV-seronegative. Sequences were obtained from PBMCs. The receptor chain draws on TRBV21-1 and TRBJ2-3; no check of the table's D call, TRBD2, against the DNA was made. TRBV21-1 is marked as a pseudogene. The nucleotide sequence is given as TGTGCCAGCAGCAAACTTCTGTCCGGGAGGGTCCCGAAGGGGCAGTATTTT. Its protein reads: CASSKLLSGRVPKGQYF.